The 5 T cell receptor beta chains below all came from one sample that was sequenced in a study of lymphopenia after photon versus proton radiotherapy. Sequencing used immunoSEQ multiplex PCR; TCRdb keeps in-frame clones, though not all of them. The sample has 65,000 to 90,000 clones; around 93% are singletons. The sample in question was peripheral blood, obtained from a patient treated with photon-based radiotherapy. The receptors shown here come from a woman aged 40 to 49 with cholangiocarcinoma.

V is TRBV6-5 and J is TRBJ2-7, with 7 bases lining up with TRBD2. The CDR3 contains 14 residues. V was clipped by 2 bases and J by 3 bases; unmatched bases: 4. Germline loops: CDR1 MNHEY, CDR2 SVGAGI. The DNA for the CDR3 is TGTGCCAGCAGTTACCCAACTAGCGACTACGAGCAGTACTTC. Its translation: CASSYPTSDYEQYF.

The rearrangement links TRBV6-1 to TRBJ2-7; 10 positions match TRBD2. Germline V CDR1 and CDR2: MNHNS, SASEGT. Trimming cost V 8 bases and J 0 bases; bases outside gene matches: 7. The CDR3 covers 15 residues. The CDR3 nucleotides read TGTGCCAGCGGGACTAGCGCGGCGAGCTCCTACGAGCAGTACTTC. Translation gives CASGTSAASSYEQYF.

The CDR3, as DNA: TGTGCCAGCAGCTTAGGAGCCGGGGGCGTCTACAATGAGCAGTTCTTC. Protein product: CASSLGAGGVYNEQFF. V and J are TRBV7-2 and TRBJ2-1, with D perhaps given as TRBD1 or TRBD2 (6 bases each). Germline lookup yields CDR1 SGHTA and CDR2 FQGNSA. The V and J ends lost 1 base and 3 bases respectively, with 13 bases between them. This CDR3 contains 16 residues.

The chain carries TRBV6-4 and TRBJ2-2; 11 bases agree with TRBD2. CDR3 length equals 16 residues. CDR1 MRHNA and CDR2 SNTAGT come from the germline V gene. Germline trimming cut 7 bases from V and 2 bases from J; bases unmatched to any gene: 6. The CDR3 DNA follows: TGTGCCAGCAAGTTGGGACTAGCGGAAAACACCGGGGAGCTGTTTTTT. This codes for CASKLGLAENTGELFF.

This clone has only a few counts. The chain is built from TRBV7-9 and TRBJ1-2; TRBD1 is a possible D gene (5 bases). The germline V and J ends were trimmed by 1 base and 2 bases, with 23 bases remaining between them. CDR1 is SEHNR and CDR2 is FQNEAQ in the germline V gene (reference sequence). CDR3 length: 19 amino acids. The CDR3 bases are TGTGCCAGCAGCTTAGAGGGGACTCTGAACCCCCGTCTCAACTATGGCTACACCTTC. Translation gives CASSLEGTLNPRLNYGYTF.